This TCR beta chain comes out of a study of cytomegalovirus exposure and HLA in healthy donors. Study in general: Unique TCR beta sequences numbering 117 million came from 150 million to 200 million T cells in an earlier analysis. Study-wide findings and caveats: An analysis done earlier found most TCR beta V segments productive about 87% or about 30% of the time. In a later analysis, an Asian-associated ancestry cluster reportedly showed fewer N-insertions than the roughly 690-donor mean. Follow-up analysis later connected one missense variant in DCLRE1C with trimming of TCR beta V- and J-genes.

V dropped 8 bases and J dropped 3; count of bases not matched to a gene: 0. The CDR3 length is 13 residues. The V gene's germline CDR1 is SGHTA and CDR2 FQGNSA. Comment on this clone: Antigen specificity is unknown.

The PCR was carried out with 60 Vbeta primers and 13 Jbeta primers. Repertoires were generated with immunoSEQ multiplex PCR, while TCRdb's copy carries only in-frame clones and drops some. The repertoire holds 180,000 or so clones, with approximately 84% as singletons. The chain uses TRBV7-2 and TRBJ2-2, with TRBD1 matching over 10 bases. The source material was PBMCs. The TCR comes from a female donor in good health and CMV-seronegative. The CDR3 sequence: CASGTGDTGELFF. CDR3 nucleotides: TGTGCCAGCGGGACAGGGGACACCGGGGAGCTGTTTTTT.